This TCR beta chain emerged from a study of T cell responses to AZD1222 COVID-19 vaccine. Assay: immunoSEQ multiplex PCR; the TCRdb copy retains only in-frame clones and omits some. The repertoire includes under 200,000 clones, around nine tenths of them detected once, and approximately 4.3% sits in the top ten. It was second doses at about 4 or about 12 weeks that were pooled. Specimen: peripheral blood, collected 28 days after the second AZD1222 dose. The sequence derives from an adult who received the AZD1222 COVID-19 vaccine.

CDR3: CASRDRDRSYGYTF. The CDR3 DNA follows: TGTGCCAGCAGGGATAGGGACAGGAGCTATGGCTACACCTTC. This chain connects TRBV2 to TRBJ1-2; 8 nucleotides match TRBD1. The CDR3 contains 14 residues. Germline CDR1 is SNHLY and CDR2 is FYNNEI. V shed 6 bases and J 4 bases; nucleotides not matched to a gene: 7.